A selection of T cell receptor beta chains follows, all from one sample in a study of T cells of healthy individuals. TCRdb re-analysed the 5' RACE reads in MiXCR, keeping a single row per CDR3 protein. This table holds about 82,000 distinct CDR3 sequences, approximately 4.7% found once. These receptors were taken from a female donor in good health. CDR3s leave out the opening cysteine and the closing phenylalanine or tryptophan. Fields, in order: CDR3 protein, CDR3 length, V gene.

ASSLGTGVQPQH | 12 | TRBV12-3/TRBV12-4
ASSDQETQY | 9 | TRBV11-2
ASNPTGNYGYT | 11 | TRBV2
ASSLVTTDTQY | 11 | TRBV6-2/TRBV6-3
ASSVGAGTTSYEQY | 14 | TRBV9
ASSLDGAGDSTEAF | 14 | TRBV5-1
ASSLSAGPYEQY | 12 | TRBV7-2
ASSLQGEKLF | 10 | TRBV5-6
ASSPDSQDSYEQY | 13 | TRBV19
SARDSGSYNEQF | 12 | TRBV20-1
ASSLIPPNTEAF | 12 | TRBV12-3/TRBV12-4
ASSGGGTQIGTQY | 13 | TRBV12-3/TRBV12-4
ASSRETGRSGNTIY | 14 | TRBV7-3
SVNRGLAAYNEQF | 13 | TRBV29-1
ASSQDTATNEKLF | 13 | TRBV4-3
ASSHARTRNEKLF | 13 | TRBV4-1
ASSMGGVWGEGTEAF | 15 | TRBV19
ASRHTGSGDYGYT | 13 | TRBV7-9
ASSLLTGLNTEAF | 13 | TRBV5-8
ASSLEGPGANVLT | 13 | TRBV5-1
ASSPTSDHYEQY | 12 | TRBV5-4
ASSLASGRQETQY | 13 | TRBV5-1
SVEDPRSSGEQY | 12 | TRBV29-1
ASSLRDRVNEQY | 12 | TRBV6-6
SATRDGNEKLF | 11 | TRBV20-1
ATSVGEDQPQH | 11 | TRBV15
ASGLVLASRGHQPQH | 15 | TRBV12-5
ASSNNHGEITSSGANVLT | 18 | TRBV19
ASSPDRGWADTQY | 13 | TRBV12-3/TRBV12-4
ASSYGLAEAF | 10 | TRBV7-2
ASSWKPDEQF | 10 | TRBV14
ASRTGPLNTEAF | 12 | TRBV5-6
SASVFSTDTQY | 11 | TRBV20-1
SVGTGGIATDTQY | 13 | TRBV29-1
SAPHVRGGNTEAF | 13 | TRBV20-1
ASSLEGQGARGYT | 13 | TRBV7-2
ASSLRGTGAEAF | 12 | TRBV12-3/TRBV12-4
SASGVDSRLYGYT | 13 | TRBV20-1
ASSLGDYYGYT | 11 | TRBV5-1
ASVRRDRGRGNEKLF | 15 | TRBV28
ASSLGGIEQF | 10 | TRBV7-2
ASSFLGTGDRFYGYT | 15 | TRBV28
ASSPGRRNTEAF | 12 | TRBV28
ASSQDWEKLF | 10 | TRBV4-3
ASSKVNRGYEQY | 12 | TRBV21-1
ASSLAQGSGSRAF | 13 | TRBV7-2
ASSTHSPQGDGYT | 13 | TRBV28
ASTQRGTEAF | 10 | TRBV10-2
ASSLVSSGTRGDTQY | 15 | TRBV7-2
ASSPLAGEGYEQY | 13 | TRBV3-1
ASSVRGGLAGTSTDTQY | 17 | TRBV9
ASRVRGKMDSNQPQH | 15 | TRBV6-2/TRBV6-3
ASSLWDSSIPYNEQF | 15 | TRBV28
ASKGGSDTQY | 10 | TRBV4-1
ASRGSDGTINTEAF | 14 | TRBV28
ASRGAGEETQY | 11 | TRBV9
SVESFGLAGVQETQY | 15 | TRBV29-1
ASSLGTANSPLH | 12 | TRBV7-3
ASSVLAGGPGEQY | 13 | TRBV9
ASSWGTGGLGDIQY | 14 | TRBV5-1